Here is one TCR beta chain with its context. The antigen is undetermined. V lost 6 bases and J lost 3; bases outside the gene matches: 4. Germline CDR1 WNHNN, CDR2 SYGVQD (reference sequence). The CDR3 sequence is 13 residues long. Some clones are missing from TCRdb's copy, which holds only in-frame ones; the method was immunoSEQ multiplex PCR. The sample includes 40,000 or so clones, around 78% of them seen just once. The data were obtained in a study of a mutant IDH1 vaccine in newly diagnosed glioma. Study context: Those enrolled had earlier been treated with radiotherapy, temozolomide, or both, mostly both. Study-level findings and limits: Pseudoprogression seemingly bore no relation to changes in top peripheral T cell clonotypes.

The time point was: week 5, during vaccination. What each vaccine dose contained was 300 ug of mutant IDH1 20-mer peptide, accompanied by topical imiquimod. The V gene is TRBV10-1, the J gene TRBJ1-1, with 7 bases identical to TRBD1. The source was PBMCs, collected from a glioma patient whose treatment included an IDH1 peptide vaccine. The receptor was derived from a man aged 40-49 years with glioma. In nucleotides, the CDR3 is TGCGCCAGCAGACCCGGGACAGACACTGAAGCTTTCTTT. It is translated as CASRPGTDTEAFF.